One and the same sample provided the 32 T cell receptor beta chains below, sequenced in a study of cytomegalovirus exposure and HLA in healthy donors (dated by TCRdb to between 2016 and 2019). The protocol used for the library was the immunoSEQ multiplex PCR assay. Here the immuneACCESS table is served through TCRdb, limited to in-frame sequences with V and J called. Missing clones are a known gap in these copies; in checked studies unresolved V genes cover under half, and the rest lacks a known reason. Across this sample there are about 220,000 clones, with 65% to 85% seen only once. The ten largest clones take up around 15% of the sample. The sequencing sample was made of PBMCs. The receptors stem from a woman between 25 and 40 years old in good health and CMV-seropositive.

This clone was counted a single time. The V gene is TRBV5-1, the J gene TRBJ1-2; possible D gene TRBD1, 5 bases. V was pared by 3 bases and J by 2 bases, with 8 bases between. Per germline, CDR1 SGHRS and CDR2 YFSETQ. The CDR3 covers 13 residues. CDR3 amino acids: CASSSGHNYGYTF. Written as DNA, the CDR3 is TGCGCCAGCAGCTCTGGACACAACTATGGCTACACCTTC. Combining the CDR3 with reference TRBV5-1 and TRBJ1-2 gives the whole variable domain KAGVTQTPRYLIKTRGQQVTLSCSPISGHRSVSWYQQTPGQGLQFLFEYFSETQRNKGNFPGRFSGRQFSNSRSEMNVSTLELGDSALYLCASSSGHNYGYTFGSGTRLTVV.

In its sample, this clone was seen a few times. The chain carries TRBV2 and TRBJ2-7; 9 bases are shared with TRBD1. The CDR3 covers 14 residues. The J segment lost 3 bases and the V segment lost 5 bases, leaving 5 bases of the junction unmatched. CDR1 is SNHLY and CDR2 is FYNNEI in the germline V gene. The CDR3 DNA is TGTGCCAGCAGTACCGGGACAGGGTTCTACGAGCAGTACTTC. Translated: CASSTGTGFYEQYF.

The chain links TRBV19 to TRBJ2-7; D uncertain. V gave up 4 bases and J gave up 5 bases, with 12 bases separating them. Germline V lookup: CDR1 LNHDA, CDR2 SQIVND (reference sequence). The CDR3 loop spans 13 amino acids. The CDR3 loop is CASSTERGNEQYF. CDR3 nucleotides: TGTGCCAGTAGTACGGAACGTGGTAACGAGCAGTACTTC.

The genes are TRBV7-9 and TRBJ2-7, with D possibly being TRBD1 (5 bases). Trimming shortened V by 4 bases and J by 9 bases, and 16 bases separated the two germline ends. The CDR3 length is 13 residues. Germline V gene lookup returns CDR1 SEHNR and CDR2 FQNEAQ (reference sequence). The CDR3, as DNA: TGTGCCAGCAGCTCCCGAGGCAGGGATAGGCAGTACTTC. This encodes CASSSRGRDRQYF. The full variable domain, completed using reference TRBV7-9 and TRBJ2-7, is DTGVSQNPRHKITKRGQNVTFRCDPISEHNRLYWYRQTLGQGPEFLTYFQNEAQLEKSRLLSDRFSAERPKGSFSTLEIQRTEQGDSAMYLCASSSRGRDRQYFGPGTRLTVT.

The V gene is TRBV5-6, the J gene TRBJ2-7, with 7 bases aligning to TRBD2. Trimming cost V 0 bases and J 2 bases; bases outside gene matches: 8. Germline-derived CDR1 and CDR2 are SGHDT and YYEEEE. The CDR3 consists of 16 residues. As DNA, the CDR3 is TGTGCCAGCAGCTTGGAAAGCGGGGAGGGCCCCTACGAGCAGTACTTC. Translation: CASSLESGEGPYEQYF.

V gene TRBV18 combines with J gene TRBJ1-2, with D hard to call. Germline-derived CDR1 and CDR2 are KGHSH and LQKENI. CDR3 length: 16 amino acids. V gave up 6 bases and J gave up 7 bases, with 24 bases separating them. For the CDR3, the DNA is TGTGCCAGCTCCCAACCGGCACCCTTAGAAAAGGGTGGCTACACCTTC. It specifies CASSQPAPLEKGGYTF.

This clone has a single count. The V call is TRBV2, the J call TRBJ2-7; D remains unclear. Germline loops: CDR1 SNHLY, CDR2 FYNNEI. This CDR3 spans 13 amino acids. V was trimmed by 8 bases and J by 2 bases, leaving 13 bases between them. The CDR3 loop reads CASHGRMTYEQYF. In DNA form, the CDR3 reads TGTGCCAGCCATGGTCGTATGACCTACGAGCAGTACTTC.

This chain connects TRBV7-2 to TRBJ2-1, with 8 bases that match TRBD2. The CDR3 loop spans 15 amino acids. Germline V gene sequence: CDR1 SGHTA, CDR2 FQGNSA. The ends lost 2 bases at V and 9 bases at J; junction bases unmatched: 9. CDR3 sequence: CASSLWAGGPGEQFF. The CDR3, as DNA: TGTGCCAGCAGCTTATGGGCGGGAGGTCCCGGTGAGCAGTTCTTC.

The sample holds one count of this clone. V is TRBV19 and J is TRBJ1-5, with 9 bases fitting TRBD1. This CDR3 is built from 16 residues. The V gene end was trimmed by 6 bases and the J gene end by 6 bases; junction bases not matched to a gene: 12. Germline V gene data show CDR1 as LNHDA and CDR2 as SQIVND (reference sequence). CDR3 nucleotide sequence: TGTGCCAGTAGATCCCCCCTACAGGGGGCATTTCAGCCCCAGCATTTT. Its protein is CASRSPLQGAFQPQHF.

The CDR3 DNA follows: TGTGCCAGCAGCGTCCACCGGGACCTACTCATGAACTATGGCTACACCTTC. Protein product: CASSVHRDLLMNYGYTF. The chain uses TRBV9 and TRBJ1-2, with D possibly being TRBD1 (5 bases). Trimming removed 2 bases from V and 2 bases from J, with 19 bases in between. CDR1 and CDR2 (germline): SGDLS, YYNGEE. CDR3 length: 17 amino acids.

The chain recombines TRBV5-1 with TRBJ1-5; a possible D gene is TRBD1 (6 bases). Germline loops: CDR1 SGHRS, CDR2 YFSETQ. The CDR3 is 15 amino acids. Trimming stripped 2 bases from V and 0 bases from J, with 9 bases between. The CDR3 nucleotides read TGCGCCAGCAGCTTAGGACAGAATAGCAATCAGCCCCAGCATTTT. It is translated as CASSLGQNSNQPQHF.

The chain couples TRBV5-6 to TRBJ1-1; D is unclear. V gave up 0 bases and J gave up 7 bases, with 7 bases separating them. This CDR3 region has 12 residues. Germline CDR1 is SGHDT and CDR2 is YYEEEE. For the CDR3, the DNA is TGTGCCAGCAGCTTGGACTGGGGTGAAGCTTTCTTT. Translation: CASSLDWGEAFF. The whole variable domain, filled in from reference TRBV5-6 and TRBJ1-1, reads DAGVTQSPTHLIKTRGQQVTLRCSPKSGHDTVSWYQQALGQGPQFIFQYYEEEERQRGNFPDRFSGHQFPNYSSELNVNALLLGDSALYLCASSLDWGEAFFGQGTRLTVV.

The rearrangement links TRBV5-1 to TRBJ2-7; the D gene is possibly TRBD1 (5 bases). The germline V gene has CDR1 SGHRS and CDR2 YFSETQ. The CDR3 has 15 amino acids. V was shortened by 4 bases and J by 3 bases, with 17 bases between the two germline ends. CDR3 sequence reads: CASSPLGALGYEQYF. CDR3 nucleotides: TGCGCCAGCAGCCCCTTAGGGGCCCTAGGCTACGAGCAGTACTTC. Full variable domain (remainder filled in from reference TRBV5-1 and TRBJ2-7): KAGVTQTPRYLIKTRGQQVTLSCSPISGHRSVSWYQQTPGQGLQFLFEYFSETQRNKGNFPGRFSGRQFSNSRSEMNVSTLELGDSALYLCASSPLGALGYEQYFGPGTRLTVT.

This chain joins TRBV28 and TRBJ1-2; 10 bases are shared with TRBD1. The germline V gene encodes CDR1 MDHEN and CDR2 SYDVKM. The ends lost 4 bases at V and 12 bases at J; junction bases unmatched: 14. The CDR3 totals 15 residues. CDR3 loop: CASSSTARTGGDNTF. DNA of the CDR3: TGTGCCAGCAGTTCCACTGCTCGGACAGGGGGGGACAACACCTTC.

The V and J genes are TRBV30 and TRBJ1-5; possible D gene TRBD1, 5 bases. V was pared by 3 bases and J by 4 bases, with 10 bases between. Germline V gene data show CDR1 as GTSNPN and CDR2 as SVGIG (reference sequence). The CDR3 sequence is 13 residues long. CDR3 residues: CAWSVGQNQPQHF. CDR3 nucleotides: TGTGCCTGGAGCGTAGGACAAAATCAGCCCCAGCATTTT.

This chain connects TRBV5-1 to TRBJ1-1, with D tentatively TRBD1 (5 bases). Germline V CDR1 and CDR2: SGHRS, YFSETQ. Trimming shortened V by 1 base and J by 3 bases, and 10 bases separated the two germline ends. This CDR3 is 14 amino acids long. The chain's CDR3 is CASSLLGGYTEAFF. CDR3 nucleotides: TGCGCCAGCAGCTTGCTCGGGGGTTACACTGAAGCTTTCTTT.

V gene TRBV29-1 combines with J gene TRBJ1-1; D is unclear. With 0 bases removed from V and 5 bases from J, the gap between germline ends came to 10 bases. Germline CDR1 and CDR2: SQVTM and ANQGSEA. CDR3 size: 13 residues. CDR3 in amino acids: CSVEEREFTEAFF. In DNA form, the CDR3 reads TGCAGCGTTGAAGAACGAGAGTTTACTGAAGCTTTCTTT.

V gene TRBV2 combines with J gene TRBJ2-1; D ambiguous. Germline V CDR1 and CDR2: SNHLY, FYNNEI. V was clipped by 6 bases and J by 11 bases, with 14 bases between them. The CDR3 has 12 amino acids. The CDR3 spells CASSPLGTKQFF. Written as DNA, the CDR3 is TGTGCCAGCAGCCCCCTTGGAACTAAGCAGTTCTTC.

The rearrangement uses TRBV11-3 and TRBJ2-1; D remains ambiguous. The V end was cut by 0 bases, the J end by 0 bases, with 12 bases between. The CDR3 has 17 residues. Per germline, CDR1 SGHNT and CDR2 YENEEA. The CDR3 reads CASSLEVWGGSYNEQFF. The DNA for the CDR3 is TGTGCCAGCAGCTTAGAAGTCTGGGGTGGCTCCTACAATGAGCAGTTCTTC.

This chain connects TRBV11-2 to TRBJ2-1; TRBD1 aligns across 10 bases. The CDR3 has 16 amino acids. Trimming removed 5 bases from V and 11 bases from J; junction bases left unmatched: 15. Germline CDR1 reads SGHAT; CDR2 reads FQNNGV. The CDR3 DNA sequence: TGTGCCAGCAGCGCCCTTTGGGGACAGGGGCGTGAGCAGCAGTTCTTC. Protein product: CASSALWGQGREQQFF.

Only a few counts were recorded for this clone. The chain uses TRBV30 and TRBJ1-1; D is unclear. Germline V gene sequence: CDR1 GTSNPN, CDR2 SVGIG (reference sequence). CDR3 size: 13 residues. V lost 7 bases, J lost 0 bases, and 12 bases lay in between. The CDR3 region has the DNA TGTGCCTCCTCCTTCCTGATGAACACTGAAGCTTTCTTT. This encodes CASSFLMNTEAFF.

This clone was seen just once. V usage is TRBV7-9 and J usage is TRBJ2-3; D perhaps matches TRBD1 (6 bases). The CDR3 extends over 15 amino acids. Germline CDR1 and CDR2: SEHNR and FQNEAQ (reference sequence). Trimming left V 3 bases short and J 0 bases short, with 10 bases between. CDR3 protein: CASSFGTTSTDTQYF. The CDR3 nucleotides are TGTGCCAGCAGCTTTGGGACAACTAGCACAGATACGCAGTATTTT.

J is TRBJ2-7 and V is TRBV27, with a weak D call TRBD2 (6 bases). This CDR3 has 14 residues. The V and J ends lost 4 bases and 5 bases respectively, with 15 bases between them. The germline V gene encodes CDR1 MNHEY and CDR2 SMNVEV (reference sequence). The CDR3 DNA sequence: TGTGCCAGCAGTTCCCGGGGGATCCCCCACGAGCAGTACTTC. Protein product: CASSSRGIPHEQYF.

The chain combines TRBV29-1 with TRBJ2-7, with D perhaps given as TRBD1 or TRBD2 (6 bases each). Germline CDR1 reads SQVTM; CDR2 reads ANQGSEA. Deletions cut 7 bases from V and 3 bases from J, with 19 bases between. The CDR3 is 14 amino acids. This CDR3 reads CSAFAGGLFYEQYF. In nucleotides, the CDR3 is TGCAGCGCCTTCGCCGGGGGCCTCTTCTACGAGCAGTACTTC.

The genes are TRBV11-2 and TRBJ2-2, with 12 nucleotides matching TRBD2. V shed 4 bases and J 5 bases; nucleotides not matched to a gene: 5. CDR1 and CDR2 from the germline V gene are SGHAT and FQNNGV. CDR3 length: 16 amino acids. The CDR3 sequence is CASSSTSGRETGELFF. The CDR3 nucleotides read TGTGCCAGCAGCTCGACTAGCGGGAGAGAAACCGGGGAGCTGTTTTTT. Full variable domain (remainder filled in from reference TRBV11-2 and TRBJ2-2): EAGVAQSPRYKIIEKRQSVAFWCNPISGHATLYWYQQILGQGPKLLIQFQNNGVVDDSQLPKDRFSAERLKGVDSTLKIQPAKLEDSAVYLCASSSTSGRETGELFFGEGSRLTVL.

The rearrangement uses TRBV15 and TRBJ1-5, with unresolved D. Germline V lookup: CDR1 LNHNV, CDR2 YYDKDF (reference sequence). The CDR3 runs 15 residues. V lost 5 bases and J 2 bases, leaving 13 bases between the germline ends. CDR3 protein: CATSFRGGGNQPQHF. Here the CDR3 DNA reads TGTGCCACCAGCTTCAGAGGTGGTGGCAATCAGCCCCAGCATTTT.

The CDR3 spells CASSMERLNQPQHF. CDR3 in DNA: TGTGCCAGTAGTATGGAACGGCTTAATCAGCCCCAGCATTTT. The genes are TRBV19 and TRBJ1-5; D is undetermined. Germline V CDR1 and CDR2: LNHDA, SQIVND (reference sequence). The CDR3 runs 14 residues. V dropped 3 bases and J dropped 4 bases, with 10 bases sitting between them. Looking up the rest from reference TRBV19 and TRBJ1-5 gives the full variable domain: DGGITQSPKYLFRKEGQNVTLSCEQNLNHDAMYWYRQDPGQGLRLIYYSQIVNDFQKGDIAEGYSVSREKKESFPLTVTSAQKNPTAFYLCASSMERLNQPQHFGDGTRLSIL.

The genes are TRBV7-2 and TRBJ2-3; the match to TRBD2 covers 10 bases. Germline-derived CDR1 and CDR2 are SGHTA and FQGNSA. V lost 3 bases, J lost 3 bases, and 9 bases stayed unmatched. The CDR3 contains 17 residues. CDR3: CASSFFPSGSRTDTQYF. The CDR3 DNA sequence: TGTGCCAGCAGCTTCTTCCCTAGCGGGAGCCGAACAGATACGCAGTATTTT.

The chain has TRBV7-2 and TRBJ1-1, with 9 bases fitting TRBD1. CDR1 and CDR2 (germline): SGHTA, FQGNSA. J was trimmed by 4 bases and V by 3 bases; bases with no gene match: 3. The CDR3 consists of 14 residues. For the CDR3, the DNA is TGTGCCAGCAGCTTTGGACAGGGGTTCACTGAAGCTTTCTTT. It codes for CASSFGQGFTEAFF. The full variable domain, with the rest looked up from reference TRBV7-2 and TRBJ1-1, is GAGVSQSPSNKVTEKGKDVELRCDPISGHTALYWYRQSLGQGLEFLIYFQGNSAPDKSGLPSDRFSAERTGGSVSTLTIQRTQQEDSAVYLCASSFGQGFTEAFFGQGTRLTVV.

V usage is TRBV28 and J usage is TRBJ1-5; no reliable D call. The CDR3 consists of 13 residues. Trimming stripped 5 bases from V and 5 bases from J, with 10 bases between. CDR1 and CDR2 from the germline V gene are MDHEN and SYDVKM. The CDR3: CASSAQWYQPQHF. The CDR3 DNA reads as TGTGCCAGCAGTGCACAGTGGTATCAGCCCCAGCATTTT.

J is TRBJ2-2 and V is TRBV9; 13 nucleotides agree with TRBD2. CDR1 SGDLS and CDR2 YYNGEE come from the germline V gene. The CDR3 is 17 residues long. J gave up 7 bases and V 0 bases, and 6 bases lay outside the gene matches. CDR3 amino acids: CASSVAGTSGTVGELFF. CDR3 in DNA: TGTGCCAGCAGCGTAGCTGGGACTAGCGGGACCGTCGGGGAGCTGTTTTTT.

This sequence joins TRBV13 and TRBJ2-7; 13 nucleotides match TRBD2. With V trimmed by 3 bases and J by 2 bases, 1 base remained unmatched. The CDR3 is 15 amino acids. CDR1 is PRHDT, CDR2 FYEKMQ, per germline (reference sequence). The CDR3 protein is CASSFGTSGAYEQYF. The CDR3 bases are TGTGCCAGCAGCTTCGGGACTAGCGGGGCCTACGAGCAGTACTTC.